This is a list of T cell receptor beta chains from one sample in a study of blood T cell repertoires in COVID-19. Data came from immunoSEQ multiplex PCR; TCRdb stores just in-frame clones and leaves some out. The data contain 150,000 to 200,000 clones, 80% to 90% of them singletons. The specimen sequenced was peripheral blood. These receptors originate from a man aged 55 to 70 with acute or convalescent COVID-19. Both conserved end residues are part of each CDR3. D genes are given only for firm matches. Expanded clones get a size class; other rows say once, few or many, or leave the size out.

DNA: TGTGCCAGCGGAGGGGCCGGGGAGCTGTTTTTT
CDR3: CASGGAGELFF
D: -
V: TRBV3-1/TRBV3-2
J: TRBJ2-2
size: -

DNA: TGTGCCAGCACCTCACTGAGGGGGGGAAATCAGCCCCAGCATTTT
CDR3: CASTSLRGGNQPQHF
D: -
V: TRBV28
J: TRBJ1-5
size: -

DNA: TGTGCCAGCAGCTCATTCAGGGGGCGCGGGAACACTGAAGCTTTCTTT
CDR3: CASSSFRGRGNTEAFF
D: TRBD1
V: TRBV28
J: TRBJ1-1
size: -

DNA: TGTGCCAGCAGCCCGAGGGGGGACAGGTCCGAGCAGTACTTC
CDR3: CASSPRGDRSEQYF
D: TRBD1
V: TRBV7-2
J: TRBJ2-7
size: -

DNA: TGTGCCTGGAGTGTACGCGGCATGGATACGCAGTATTTT
CDR3: CAWSVRGMDTQYF
D: -
V: TRBV30
J: TRBJ2-3
size: -

DNA: TGTGCCACCAGTGGGACAGGGCGTTACTACAATGAGCAGTTCTTC
CDR3: CATSGTGRYYNEQFF
D: TRBD1
V: TRBV24-1
J: TRBJ2-1
size: -

DNA: TGTGCCAGCAGTTGGGACAGGGCTTTTGACAATGAGCAGTTCTTC
CDR3: CASSWDRAFDNEQFF
D: TRBD1
V: TRBV2
J: TRBJ2-1
size: -

DNA: TGTGCCAGCAGCGTGACAGAACTTTACGAGCAGTACTTC
CDR3: CASSVTELYEQYF
D: -
V: TRBV9
J: TRBJ2-7
size: -

DNA: TGTGCCAGCAGGTTGGACAGCGCGAACACCGGGGAGCTGTTTTTT
CDR3: CASRLDSANTGELFF
D: -
V: TRBV6-5
J: TRBJ2-2
size: -

DNA: TGTGCAAGTCGCTTAGCGGGATCGGGGTCCTACGAGCAGTACTTC
CDR3: CASRLAGSGSYEQYF
D: -
V: TRBV12-2
J: TRBJ2-7
size: -

DNA: TGTGCCAGCAGCAGGGAGACCGAGCAGTACTTC
CDR3: CASSRETEQYF
D: -
V: TRBV5-4
J: TRBJ2-7
size: few

DNA: TGTGCCAGCAGTCTATCGACAGGAGTGAACACTGAAGCTTTCTTT
CDR3: CASSLSTGVNTEAFF
D: -
V: TRBV28
J: TRBJ1-1
size: -

DNA: TGTGCCAGCAGATCCCAGGACAGGGCCGTGGGAGAGACCCAGTACTTC
CDR3: CASRSQDRAVGETQYF
D: TRBD1
V: TRBV27
J: TRBJ2-5
size: once

DNA: TGTGCCAGCAGTTACCCGGGACAGGAGCCTAATGAGCAGTTCTTC
CDR3: CASSYPGQEPNEQFF
D: TRBD1
V: TRBV28
J: TRBJ2-1
size: -

DNA: TGTGCCAGTAGTAGACTAGCGGGAGGTTTCATGGTTGTCGGGGAGCTGTTTTTT
CDR3: CASSRLAGGFMVVGELFF
D: TRBD2
V: TRBV19
J: TRBJ2-2
size: -

DNA: TGTGCCAGCAGAACTACAGGGGGACTGAGGACTGAAGCTTTCTTT
CDR3: CASRTTGGLRTEAFF
D: TRBD1
V: TRBV28
J: TRBJ1-1
size: -

DNA: TGTGCCAGCAGCTCCCTTGAGGGGCAGACTAGCGGGCTCCTGGAGGGGGAGACCCAGTACTTC
CDR3: CASSSLEGQTSGLLEGETQYF
D: -
V: TRBV12-1
J: TRBJ2-5
size: -

DNA: TGTGCCAGCAGCCTCCACCCTACAGGGGGCAGGGACTATGGCTACACCTTC
CDR3: CASSLHPTGGRDYGYTF
D: TRBD1
V: TRBV4-2
J: TRBJ1-2
size: -

DNA: TGCGCCAGCAGCCAAGATGGGGGGGACGAGCAGTACTTC
CDR3: CASSQDGGDEQYF
D: TRBD2
V: TRBV4-1
J: TRBJ2-7
size: -

DNA: TGTGCCTCTCTGATGAGCGGGGCGTACAATGAGCAGTTCTTC
CDR3: CASLMSGAYNEQFF
D: TRBD2
V: TRBV2
J: TRBJ2-1
size: -

DNA: TGTGCCAGCAGCGTAGGTGGCGGAAACTCCTACGAGCAGTACTTC
CDR3: CASSVGGGNSYEQYF
D: -
V: TRBV9
J: TRBJ2-7
size: -

DNA: TGTGCCAGTAGGAGCGGGAGTAGTGGCACAGATACGCAGTATTTT
CDR3: CASRSGSSGTDTQYF
D: TRBD2
V: TRBV19
J: TRBJ2-3
size: -

DNA: TGTGCCAGCAGTTTATCCCCAGCGGGAGTAGTGGAGACCCAGTACTTC
CDR3: CASSLSPAGVVETQYF
D: TRBD2
V: TRBV28
J: TRBJ2-5
size: -

DNA: TGCGCCAGCAGCTCCCAGCGGGAGGGCACAGATACGCAGTATTTT
CDR3: CASSSQREGTDTQYF
D: TRBD2
V: TRBV5-1
J: TRBJ2-3
size: -

DNA: TGTGCCAGCACCGCCAGACAGTCGCGGCAGTACTTC
CDR3: CASTARQSRQYF
D: -
V: TRBV27
J: TRBJ2-7
size: -

DNA: TGTGCCAGTAGTCCAAACAGGAATCAGCCCCAGCATTTT
CDR3: CASSPNRNQPQHF
D: -
V: TRBV19
J: TRBJ1-5
size: -

DNA: TGCGCCAGCAGCTTTTCGAGACAGGGGACAGATACGCAGTATTTT
CDR3: CASSFSRQGTDTQYF
D: TRBD1
V: TRBV5-1
J: TRBJ2-3
size: -

DNA: TGTGCCAGCAGTCCGGCCGGGACAGGGGTCTCAGATACGCAGTATTTT
CDR3: CASSPAGTGVSDTQYF
D: TRBD1
V: TRBV28
J: TRBJ2-3
size: -

DNA: TGTGCCAGCAGCCAAGGGACTACTGAAGAGACCCAGTACTTC
CDR3: CASSQGTTEETQYF
D: -
V: TRBV4-2
J: TRBJ2-5
size: -

DNA: TGTGCCTGGAGCCGGGACAGGGAGACCTATGGCTACACCTTC
CDR3: CAWSRDRETYGYTF
D: TRBD1
V: TRBV30
J: TRBJ1-2
size: -

DNA: TGTGCCTGGAGTGGGGAGGGCACTGAAGCTTTCTTT
CDR3: CAWSGEGTEAFF
D: -
V: TRBV30
J: TRBJ1-1
size: -